Sequencing of this T cell receptor (beta chain) was carried out in a study of blood T cell repertoires in COVID-19. The table came from immunoSEQ multiplex PCR; TCRdb's copy has only in-frame clones and leaves some out. The repertoire holds roughly 500,000 clones, with 80% to 90% as singletons. This CDR3 comprises 13 residues. V lost 6 bases, J lost 1 base, and 9 bases lay in between. Germline CDR1 and CDR2: SNHLY and FYNNEI. Material for sequencing was peripheral blood. The chain recombines TRBV2 with TRBJ1-1; D gene uncertain. This receptor was taken from a human donor in a cohort sampled during active COVID-19. CDR3 loop: CASRNLRNTEAFF. DNA of the CDR3: TGTGCCAGCAGGAACCTAAGGAACACTGAAGCTTTCTTT. Supplemented by reference TRBV2 and TRBJ1-1, the full variable domain reads EPEVTQTPSHQVTQMGQEVILRCVPISNHLYFYWYRQILGQKVEFLVSFYNNEISEKSEIFDDQFSVERPDGSNFTLKIRSTKLEDSAMYFCASRNLRNTEAFFGQGTRLTVV.